Following are 6 T cell receptor beta chains from one sample sequenced in a study of cytomegalovirus exposure and HLA in healthy donors. PCR employed 60 Vbeta and 13 Jbeta primers. Measured with immunoSEQ multiplex PCR; TCRdb has only the in-frame clones, and not every one. The table lists 95,000 to 100,000 clones, 65% to 80% of them singletons, with roughly 7% in the top ten. Sequencing input: PBMCs. The receptor source for this set is a man aged 35-49 years in good health and CMV-seropositive.

CDR3 residues: CASSYEGYTEAFF. In nucleotides, the CDR3 is TGTGCCAGCAGCTATGAGGGTTACACTGAAGCTTTCTTT. This chain connects TRBV7-9 to TRBJ1-1; D is ambiguous. The CDR3 consists of 13 residues. V was shortened by 4 bases and J by 3 bases, with 9 bases between the two germline ends. Germline V gives CDR1 SEHNR, CDR2 FQNEAQ (reference sequence).

CDR3 sequence reads: CARGTSGGPTSSGANVLTF. The CDR3 DNA sequence: TGTGCCAGGGGGACTAGCGGGGGGCCAACCTCCTCTGGGGCCAACGTCCTGACTTTC. V usage is TRBV27 and J usage is TRBJ2-6; 15 positions match TRBD2. The CDR3 is made up of 19 amino acids. Germline CDR1 reads MNHEY; CDR2 reads SMNVEV (reference sequence). Losses at the gene ends were 9 bases for V and 0 bases for J; bases not matched to a gene: 9.

This chain connects TRBV2 to TRBJ2-1, with D unresolved. CDR1 and CDR2 from the germline V gene are SNHLY and FYNNEI. Trimming pared 4 bases from V and 2 bases from J, leaving 12 bases between. CDR3 length: 15 residues. The DNA of the CDR3 is TGTGCCAGCAGTGTTGCCGAGTTAGCCTACAATGAGCAGTTCTTC. Protein sequence: CASSVAELAYNEQFF.

The V call is TRBV6-5, the J call TRBJ1-2, with TRBD1 as a possible D gene (6 bases). V was pared by 4 bases and J by 2 bases, with 14 bases between. The CDR3 is 15 residues long. CDR1 is MNHEY, CDR2 SVGAGI, per germline. CDR3 nucleotide sequence: TGTGCCAGCAGTTCCCCCGGACAGTCAAACTATGGCTACACCTTC. Amino acids: CASSSPGQSNYGYTF.

This clone has more than one count but fewer than ten. The chain combines TRBV5-1 with TRBJ1-6, with 9 bases identical to TRBD1. The V and J ends lost 0 bases and 9 bases, in that order; junction bases with no gene match: 4. The CDR3 contains 15 residues. Germline lookup yields CDR1 SGHRS and CDR2 YFSETQ. The CDR3 DNA reads as TGCGCCAGCAGCTTGGAGGACAGGGGCGTTTCACCCCTCCACTTT. This gives the protein CASSLEDRGVSPLHF.

This rearrangement joins TRBV10-3 to TRBJ1-2; 9 bases are shared with TRBD1. With V trimmed by 0 bases and J by 4 bases, 6 bases remained unmatched. CDR3 size: 16 residues. Germline-derived CDR1 and CDR2 are ENHRY and SYGVKD. CDR3: CAISESQGARSYGYTF. DNA for the CDR3: TGTGCCATCAGTGAGTCACAGGGGGCGCGGAGCTATGGCTACACCTTC.